These 7 T cell receptor beta chains share one sample of origin, sequenced in a study of cytomegalovirus exposure and HLA in healthy donors. Assay: immunoSEQ multiplex PCR; the TCRdb copy retains only in-frame clones and omits some. The table lists around 170,000 clones, about 88% of them singletons, with 2.5% to 3.5% in the top ten. The material sequenced was PBMCs. The receptors originated from a man aged 18 to 30 in good health and CMV-seronegative.

V and J are TRBV5-1 and TRBJ2-7, with unresolved D. The CDR3 is 13 residues long. Per germline, CDR1 SGHRS and CDR2 YFSETQ. Trimming took 0 bases from V and 3 from J, leaving 7 bases between them. The CDR3 DNA is TGCGCCAGCAGCTTGGGGCAGGACTACGAGCAGTACTTC. It yields the protein CASSLGQDYEQYF.

The chain employs TRBV18 and TRBJ2-5; D is unclear. From germline, CDR1 is KGHSH and CDR2 LQKENI. Trimming pared 1 base from V and 5 bases from J, leaving 14 bases between. The CDR3 runs to 15 residues. The CDR3 reads CASSPLAEYGETQYF. Here the CDR3 DNA reads TGTGCCAGCTCACCACTTGCGGAGTACGGGGAGACCCAGTACTTC.

J is TRBJ1-6 and V is TRBV5-1, with TRBD1 matching over 7 bases. Trimming at V came to 5 bases and at J to 4 bases, leaving 18 bases not matched to a gene. Germline values: CDR1 SGHRS, CDR2 YFSETQ. The CDR3 is 19 residues long. The DNA of the CDR3 is TGCGCCAGCAGGTTTTCGACGGGACAGTTAGTAAGATATAATTCACCCCTCCACTTT. The encoded protein is CASRFSTGQLVRYNSPLHF. Variable domain in full (rest from reference TRBV5-1 and TRBJ1-6): KAGVTQTPRYLIKTRGQQVTLSCSPISGHRSVSWYQQTPGQGLQFLFEYFSETQRNKGNFPGRFSGRQFSNSRSEMNVSTLELGDSALYLCASRFSTGQLVRYNSPLHFGNGTRLTVT.

As to this clone: Other DNA sequences in this specimen translate into the identical CDR3. The chain recombines TRBV5-1 with TRBJ1-1; no clear D gene. The germline V gene encodes CDR1 SGHRS and CDR2 YFSETQ. V was cut by 0 bases and J by 1 base, with 7 bases left in between. The CDR3 consists of 14 residues. CDR3 sequence reads: CASSLASGNTEAFF. CDR3 bases: TGCGCCAGCAGCTTGGCCTCCGGGAACACTGAAGCTTTCTTT. The variable domain in full, completed from reference TRBV5-1 and TRBJ1-1, reads KAGVTQTPRYLIKTRGQQVTLSCSPISGHRSVSWYQQTPGQGLQFLFEYFSETQRNKGNFPGRFSGRQFSNSRSEMNVSTLELGDSALYLCASSLASGNTEAFFGQGTRLTVV.

This clone appeared many times. The chain uses TRBV19 and TRBJ1-5, with D perhaps TRBD1 (6 bases). The CDR3 has 13 amino acids. Between the trimmed V and J ends, which lost 2 bases and 6 bases, there was a span of 8 bases. Germline V gene sequence: CDR1 LNHDA, CDR2 SQIVND (reference sequence). As DNA, the CDR3 is TGTGCCAGTAGTATATTGGACAGTCAGCCCCAGCATTTT. Translated, it gives CASSILDSQPQHF.

This CDR3 reads CASRAPGTSGTDEQFF. The CDR3 nucleotides read TGCGCCAGCAGGGCCCCGGGGACTAGCGGGACCGATGAGCAGTTCTTC. The chain combines TRBV5-1 with TRBJ2-1; the match to TRBD2 covers 13 bases. Germline V gene data show CDR1 as SGHRS and CDR2 as YFSETQ. The CDR3 sequence is 16 residues long. J gave up 8 bases and V 5 bases, and 10 bases lay outside the gene matches.

This CDR3 is CASSQAGTGGSPLHF. The CDR3 nucleotides are TGCGCCAGCAGCCAAGCGGGGACAGGGGGTTCACCCCTCCACTTT. The genes are TRBV4-1 and TRBJ1-6; 11 bases align to TRBD1. CDR1 and CDR2 (germline): MGHRA, YSYEKL. V lost 1 base and J lost 9; bases outside the gene matches: 2. The CDR3 runs to 15 residues.